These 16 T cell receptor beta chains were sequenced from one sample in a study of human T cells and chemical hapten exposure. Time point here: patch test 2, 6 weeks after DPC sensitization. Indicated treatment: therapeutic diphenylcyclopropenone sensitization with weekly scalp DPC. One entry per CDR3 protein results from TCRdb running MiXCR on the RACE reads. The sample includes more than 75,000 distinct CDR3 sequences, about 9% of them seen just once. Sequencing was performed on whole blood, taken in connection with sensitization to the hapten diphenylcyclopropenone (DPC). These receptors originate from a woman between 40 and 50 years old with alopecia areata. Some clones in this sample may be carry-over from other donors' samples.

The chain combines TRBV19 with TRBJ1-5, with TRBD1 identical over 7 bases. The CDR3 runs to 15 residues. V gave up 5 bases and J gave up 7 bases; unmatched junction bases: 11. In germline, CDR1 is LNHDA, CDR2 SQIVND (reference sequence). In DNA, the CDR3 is TGTGCCAGTAGTCCAGGACAGGCTGGCAGGCAGCCCCAGCATTTT. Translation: CASSPGQAGRQPQHF.

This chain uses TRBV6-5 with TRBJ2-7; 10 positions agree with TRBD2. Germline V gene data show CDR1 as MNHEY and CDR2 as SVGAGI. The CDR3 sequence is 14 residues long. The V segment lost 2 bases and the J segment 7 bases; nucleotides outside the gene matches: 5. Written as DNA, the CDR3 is TGTGCCAGCAGTTACCTAAGGGGACTAGCGGAGCAGTACTTC. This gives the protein CASSYLRGLAEQYF.

The CDR3 DNA follows: TGTGCCACTAAGAGCGGGAGGGCCTGGAATGAGCAGTTCTTC. Translation: CATKSGRAWNEQFF. The V call is TRBV10-3, the J call TRBJ2-1, with 10 bases aligning to TRBD2. There are 14 residues in the CDR3. Per germline, CDR1 ENHRY and CDR2 SYGVKD. Trimming removed 10 bases from V and 7 bases from J; junction bases left unmatched: 10.

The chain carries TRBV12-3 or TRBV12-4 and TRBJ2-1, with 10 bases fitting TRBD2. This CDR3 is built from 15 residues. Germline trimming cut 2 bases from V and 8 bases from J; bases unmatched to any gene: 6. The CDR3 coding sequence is TGTGCCAGCAGTTTATCTAGCGGGAGTCGGGATGAGCAGTTCTTC. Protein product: CASSLSSGSRDEQFF.

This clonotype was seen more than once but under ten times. The CDR3 here is CSAITPSPGRRLGYGYTF. CDR3 in DNA: TGCAGTGCTATAACCCCGTCACCGGGACGACGACTTGGCTATGGCTACACCTTC. The rearrangement uses TRBV20-1 and TRBJ1-2, with D possibly being TRBD1 (5 bases). CDR1 is DFQATT and CDR2 is SNEGSKA in the germline V gene (reference sequence). V lost 4 bases and J lost 4, with 28 bases in between. The CDR3 is 18 amino acids.

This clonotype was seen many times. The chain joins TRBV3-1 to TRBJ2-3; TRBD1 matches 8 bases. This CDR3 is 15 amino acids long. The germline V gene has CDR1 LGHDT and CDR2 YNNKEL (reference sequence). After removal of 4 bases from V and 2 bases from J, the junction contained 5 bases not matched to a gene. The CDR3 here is CASSPSDRVTDTQYF. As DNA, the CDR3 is TGTGCCAGCAGCCCTTCGGACAGGGTCACAGATACGCAGTATTTT.

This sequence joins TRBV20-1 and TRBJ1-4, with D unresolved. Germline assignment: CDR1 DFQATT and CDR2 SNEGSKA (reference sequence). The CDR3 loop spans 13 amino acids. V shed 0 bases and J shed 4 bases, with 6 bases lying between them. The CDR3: CSAREQVNEKLFF. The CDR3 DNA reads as TGCAGTGCTAGAGAGCAGGTTAATGAAAAACTGTTTTTT.

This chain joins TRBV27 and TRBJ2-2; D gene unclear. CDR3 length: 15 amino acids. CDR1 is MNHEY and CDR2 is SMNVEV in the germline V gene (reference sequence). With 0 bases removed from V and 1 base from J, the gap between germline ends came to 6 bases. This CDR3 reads CASSLSVGNTGELFF. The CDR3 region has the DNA TGTGCCAGCAGTTTATCAGTCGGGAACACCGGGGAGCTGTTTTTT.

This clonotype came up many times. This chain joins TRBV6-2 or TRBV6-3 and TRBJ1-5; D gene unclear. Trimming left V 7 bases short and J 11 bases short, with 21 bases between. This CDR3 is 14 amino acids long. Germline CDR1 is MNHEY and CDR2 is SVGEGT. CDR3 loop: CASTKLGREEAQHF. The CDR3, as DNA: TGTGCCAGCACCAAACTGGGAAGGGAGGAGGCCCAGCATTTT.

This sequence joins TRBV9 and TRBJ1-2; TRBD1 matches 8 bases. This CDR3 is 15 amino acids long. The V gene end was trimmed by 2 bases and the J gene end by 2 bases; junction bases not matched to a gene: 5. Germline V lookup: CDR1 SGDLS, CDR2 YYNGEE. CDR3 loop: CASSVAGQENYGYTF. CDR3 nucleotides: TGTGCCAGCAGCGTGGCGGGACAGGAGAACTATGGCTACACCTTC.

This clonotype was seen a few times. This CDR3 is CASSPGLGLVDTGELFF. For the CDR3, the DNA is TGTGCCAGCAGTCCAGGATTGGGACTAGTCGACACCGGGGAGCTGTTTTTT. This chain connects TRBV12-3 or TRBV12-4 to TRBJ2-2; 8 bases align to TRBD2. V dropped 5 bases and J dropped 3; count of bases not matched to a gene: 11. The CDR3 length is 17 residues.

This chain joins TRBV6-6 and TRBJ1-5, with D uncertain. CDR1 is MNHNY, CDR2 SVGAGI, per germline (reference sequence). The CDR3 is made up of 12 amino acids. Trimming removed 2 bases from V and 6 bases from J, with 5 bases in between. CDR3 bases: TGTGCCAGCAGTTACCCGCGTCAGCCCCAGCATTTT. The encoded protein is CASSYPRQPQHF.

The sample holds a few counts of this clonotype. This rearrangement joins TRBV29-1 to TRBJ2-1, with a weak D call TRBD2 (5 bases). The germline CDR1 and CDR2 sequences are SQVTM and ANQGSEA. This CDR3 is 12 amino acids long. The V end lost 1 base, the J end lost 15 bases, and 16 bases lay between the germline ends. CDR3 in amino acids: CSVEVPAGHRFF. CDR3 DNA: TGCAGCGTTGAAGTCCCGGCGGGCCACCGGTTCTTC.

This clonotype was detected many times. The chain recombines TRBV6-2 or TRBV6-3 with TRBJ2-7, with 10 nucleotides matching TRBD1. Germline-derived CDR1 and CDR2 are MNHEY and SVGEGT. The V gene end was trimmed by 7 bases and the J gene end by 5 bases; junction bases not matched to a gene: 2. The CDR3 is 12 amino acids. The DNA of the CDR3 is TGTGCCAGCATGACAGGGGGCCACGAGCAGTACTTC. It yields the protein CASMTGGHEQYF.

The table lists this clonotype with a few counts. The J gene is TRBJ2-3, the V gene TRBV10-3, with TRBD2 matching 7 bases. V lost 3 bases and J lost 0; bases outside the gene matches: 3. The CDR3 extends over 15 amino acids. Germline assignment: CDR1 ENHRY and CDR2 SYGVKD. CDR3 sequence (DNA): TGTGCCATCAGTGACCCTAGCGGTAGCACAGATACGCAGTATTTT. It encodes CAISDPSGSTDTQYF.

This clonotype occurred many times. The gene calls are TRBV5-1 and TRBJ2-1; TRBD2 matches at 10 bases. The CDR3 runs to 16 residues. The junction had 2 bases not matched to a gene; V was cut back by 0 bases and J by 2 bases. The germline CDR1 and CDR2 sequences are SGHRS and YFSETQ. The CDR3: CASSLALAGAYNEQFF. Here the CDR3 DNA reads TGCGCCAGCAGCTTGGCCCTAGCGGGGGCCTACAATGAGCAGTTCTTC.